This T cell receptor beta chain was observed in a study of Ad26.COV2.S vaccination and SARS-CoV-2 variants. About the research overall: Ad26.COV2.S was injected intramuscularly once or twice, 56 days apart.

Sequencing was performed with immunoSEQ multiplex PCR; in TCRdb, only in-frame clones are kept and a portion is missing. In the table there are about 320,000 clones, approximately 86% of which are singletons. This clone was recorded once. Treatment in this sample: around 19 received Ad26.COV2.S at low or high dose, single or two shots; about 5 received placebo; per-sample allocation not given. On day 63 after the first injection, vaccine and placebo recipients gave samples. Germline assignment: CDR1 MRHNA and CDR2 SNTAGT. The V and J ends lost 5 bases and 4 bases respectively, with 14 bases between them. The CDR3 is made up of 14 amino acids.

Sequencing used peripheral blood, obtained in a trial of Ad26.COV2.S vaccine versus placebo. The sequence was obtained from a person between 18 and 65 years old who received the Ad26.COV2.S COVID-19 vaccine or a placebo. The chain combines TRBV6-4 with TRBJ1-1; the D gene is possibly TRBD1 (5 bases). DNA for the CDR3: TGTGCCAGCAGTCCGGAAGGGGCGCCCACTGAAGCTTTCTTT. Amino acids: CASSPEGAPTEAFF.